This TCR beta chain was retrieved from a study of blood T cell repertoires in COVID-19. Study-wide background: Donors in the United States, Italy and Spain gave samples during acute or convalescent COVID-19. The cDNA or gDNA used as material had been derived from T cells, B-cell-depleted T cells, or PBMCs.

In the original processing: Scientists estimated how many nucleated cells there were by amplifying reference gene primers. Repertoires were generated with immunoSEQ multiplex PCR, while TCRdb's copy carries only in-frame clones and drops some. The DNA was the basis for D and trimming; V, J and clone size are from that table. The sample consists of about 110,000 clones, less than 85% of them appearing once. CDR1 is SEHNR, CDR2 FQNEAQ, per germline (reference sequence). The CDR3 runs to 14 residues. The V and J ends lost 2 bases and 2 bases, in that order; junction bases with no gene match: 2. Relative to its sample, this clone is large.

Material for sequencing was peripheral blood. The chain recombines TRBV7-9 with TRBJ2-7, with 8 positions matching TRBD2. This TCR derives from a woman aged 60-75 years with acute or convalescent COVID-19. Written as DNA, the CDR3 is TGTGCCAGCAGCTTATATAGCGGGGCCTACGAGCAGTACTTC. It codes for CASSLYSGAYEQYF.